The 5 T cell receptor beta chains below were found in one sample sequenced in a study of CD8+ T cells in alopecia areata. TCR sequencing used cDNA made by reverse transcription of extracted RNA. The table came from immunoSEQ multiplex PCR; TCRdb's copy has only in-frame clones and leaves some out. Of more than 95,000 clones in the sample, 47% were seen once. The sequenced sample consisted of NKG2D-low CD8+ T cells sorted from blood. The receptors originated from a human donor with alopecia areata.

This clone was seen more than once but under ten times. The chain carries TRBV30 and TRBJ2-3; TRBD1 matches at 7 bases. Germline assignment: CDR1 GTSNPN and CDR2 SVGIG (reference sequence). With 4 bases clipped from V and 1 base from J, the junction kept 2 bases outside the gene matches. CDR3 length: 13 residues. CDR3 protein: CAWNGQGTDTQYF. Here the CDR3 DNA reads TGTGCCTGGAACGGACAGGGCACAGATACGCAGTATTTT.

The chain recombines TRBV25-1 with TRBJ2-7; D gene ambiguous. Germline V gives CDR1 MGHDK, CDR2 SYGVNS. The CDR3 contains 12 residues. V gave up 1 base and J gave up 6 bases, with 7 bases separating them. CDR3 loop: CASSESILEQYF. As DNA, the CDR3 is TGTGCCAGCAGTGAATCCATCCTCGAGCAGTACTTC.

This clone was seen more than once but under ten times. In the same sample, other DNA sequences code for this CDR3. The chain links TRBV28 to TRBJ2-1; TRBD1 is a possible D gene (5 bases). The V end was cut by 3 bases, the J end by 5 bases, with 8 bases between. Germline V CDR1 and CDR2: MDHEN, SYDVKM. This CDR3 spans 13 amino acids. As DNA, the CDR3 is TGTGCCAGCAGTTTGCCAGGGAACAATGAGCAGTTCTTC. The encoded protein is CASSLPGNNEQFF.

The sample holds a few counts of this clone. The chain employs TRBV7-3 and TRBJ1-2; 7 bases match TRBD1. Trimming took 0 bases from V and 4 from J; bases not matched to a gene: 5. Germline-derived CDR1 and CDR2 are SGHTA and FQGTGA. CDR3 length equals 15 residues. CDR3 region: CASSLTGGGSYGYTF. In DNA, the CDR3 is TGTGCCAGCAGCTTAACAGGGGGCGGCAGCTATGGCTACACCTTC. Drawing the rest from reference TRBV7-3 and TRBJ1-2, the complete variable domain is GAGVSQTPSNKVTEKGKYVELRCDPISGHTALYWYRQSLGQGPEFLIYFQGTGAADDSGLPNDRFFAVRPEGSVSTLKIQRTERGDSAVYLCASSLTGGGSYGYTFGSGTRLTVV.

This clone was seen only a few times. V and J are TRBV10-2 and TRBJ1-4; a possible D gene is TRBD1 (6 bases). The CDR3 is made up of 13 amino acids. V lost 4 bases and J 5 bases, leaving 8 bases between the germline ends. CDR1 is WSHSY and CDR2 is SAAADI in the germline V gene. CDR3 region: CASSGQENEKLFF. The CDR3 bases are TGCGCCAGCAGTGGACAGGAGAATGAAAAACTGTTTTTT.